The following is a TCR beta chain sequence with its context. The sample comes from a study of blood T cell repertoires in COVID-19. Libraries were prepared by immunoSEQ multiplex PCR; TCRdb keeps only in-frame clonotypes and omits some of them. The data hold 300,000 to 350,000 clones, with nearly 90% observed a single time. The CDR3 extends over 16 amino acids. Trimming removed 4 bases from V and 7 bases from J; junction bases left unmatched: 12. From germline, CDR1 is ENHRY and CDR2 SYGVKD. Sequenced sample: PBMCs or T cells enriched from blood (not recorded which). V is TRBV10-3 and J is TRBJ1-4, with 7 bases lining up with TRBD1. The TCR comes from a woman in her late teens or twenties with acute COVID-19. CDR3: CAISVGQKPPFEKLFF. For the CDR3, the DNA is TGTGCCATCAGTGTGGGACAGAAGCCTCCCTTTGAAAAACTGTTTTTT.